Reported below is one T cell receptor beta chain. Its antigen is currently unknown. RNA transcripts gave rise to amplified TCR beta CDR3 regions. During a first-round RT-PCR of the TCR CDR3, the HTBI primer set was used. From the multiplex PCR reads, TCRdb called clonotypes with MiXCR, one entry per CDR3 protein. The sample carries roughly 650,000 distinct CDR3 sequences, roughly a sixth recorded once. This specimen comes from a study of T cells in Graves' hyperthyroidism and ophthalmopathy. Exclusions: uncontrolled infection, other autoimmune disease, pregnancy, lactation. Every diagnosis used clinical symptoms, serum thyroxine and TRAb, thyroid ultrasound and orbital computed tomography. Study-level results: The model made its ophthalmopathy prediction, and onset followed a median 6.5 months later.

The origin of this receptor is a middle-aged woman with Graves' ophthalmopathy. Sequences were obtained from blood.

The CDR3 region is CASSPRATELFF. The CDR3 region has the DNA TGTGCCAGCAGTCCAAGGGCGACCGAACTGTTTTTT. This chain links TRBV6-1 with TRBJ1-4, with D unclear. V was cut by 5 bases and J by 12 bases, with 13 bases left in between. The CDR3 loop spans 12 amino acids. CDR1 and CDR2 (germline): MNHNS, SASEGT.